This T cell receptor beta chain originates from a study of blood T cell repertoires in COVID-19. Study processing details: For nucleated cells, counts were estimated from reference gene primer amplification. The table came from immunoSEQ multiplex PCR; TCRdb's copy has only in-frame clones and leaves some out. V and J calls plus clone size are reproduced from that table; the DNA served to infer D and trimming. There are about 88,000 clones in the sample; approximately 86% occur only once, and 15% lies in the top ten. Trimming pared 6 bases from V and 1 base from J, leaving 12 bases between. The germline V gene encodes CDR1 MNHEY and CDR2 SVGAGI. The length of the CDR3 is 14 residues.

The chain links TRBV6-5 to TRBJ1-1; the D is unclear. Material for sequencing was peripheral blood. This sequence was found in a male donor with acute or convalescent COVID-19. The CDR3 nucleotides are TGTGCCAGCAGATTCAGTACACCGAACACTGAAGCTTTCTTT. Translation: CASRFSTPNTEAFF.